The TCR beta chain described here comes from a study of T cell responses to AZD1222 COVID-19 vaccine. The CDR3 covers 15 residues. Germline CDR1 is SGHRS and CDR2 is YFSETQ. The V segment lost 2 bases and the J segment 3 bases; nucleotides outside the gene matches: 2. A word on this clone: Its antigen remains unidentified. Other DNA sequences of this sample code for an identical CDR3.

Profiling relied on immunoSEQ multiplex PCR, and the TCRdb table lists in-frame clones only, not all of them. Of over 85,000 clones listed, roughly 80% were seen once; the top ten hold approximately 15%. Overall study findings and caveats: Rises in breadth and depth of Spike-specific TCRs came after two AZD1222 doses. In the spike-specific TCR repertoire, nearly half reportedly target unmutated variant regions.

Here the sequenced sample was peripheral blood, taken on day 0 of AZD1222 vaccination. This TCR was sampled from an adult in good health. The chain carries TRBV5-1 and TRBJ2-2; TRBD1 matches at 9 bases. The CDR3 region has the DNA TGCGCCAGCAGCTTACAGGGGGCCGACACCGGGGAGCTGTTTTTT. It is translated as CASSLQGADTGELFF. The full variable domain, its missing parts supplied by reference TRBV5-1 and TRBJ2-2, is KAGVTQTPRYLIKTRGQQVTLSCSPISGHRSVSWYQQTPGQGLQFLFEYFSETQRNKGNFPGRFSGRQFSNSRSEMNVSTLELGDSALYLCASSLQGADTGELFFGEGSRLTVL.